This T cell receptor (beta chain) was captured by sequencing in a study of blood T cell repertoires in COVID-19. Germline CDR1 LGHDT, CDR2 YNNKEL (reference sequence). The CDR3 consists of 14 residues. V gave up 4 bases and J gave up 6 bases; unmatched junction bases: 3. Followed over time, Seattle patients had been enrolled while infection was active. Assay used: immunoSEQ multiplex PCR; TCRdb lists only in-frame clones, some missing. The sample holds 90,000 to 100,000 clones, about 90% seen once. Sequenced material: peripheral blood. The J gene is TRBJ1-5, the V gene TRBV3-1 (or the pseudogene TRBV3-2); TRBD1 matches 10 bases. The sequence was collected from a man aged 50-59 years with COVID-19, enrolled during active disease. In DNA, the CDR3 is TGTGCCAGCAGCCTCGGACAGGGGGGTCAGCCCCAGCATTTT. Amino acids: CASSLGQGGQPQHF.